The source of this T cell receptor beta chain is a study of cytomegalovirus exposure and HLA in healthy donors. General study points: Presence/absence analysis assumed near-uniform sequencing depth across donors.

V lost 4 bases, J lost 8 bases, and 17 bases lay in between. This CDR3 comprises 15 residues. CDR1 and CDR2 from the germline V gene are MGHRA and YSYEKL. The study ran its PCR with 60 Vbeta and 13 Jbeta primers. The repertoire was sequenced with immunoSEQ multiplex PCR; TCRdb's copy has only in-frame clones and lacks some. The sample lists some 160,000 clones, approximately 79% occurring once. This clone was observed at least ten times. The antigen is not known. The chain links TRBV4-1 to TRBJ1-4, with D uncertain. Sequenced sample: PBMCs. This receptor was identified in a middle-aged woman in good health and CMV-seronegative. The CDR3 here is CASSPIRERGEKLFF. CDR3 in DNA: TGCGCCAGCAGCCCAATACGGGAGCGTGGAGAAAAACTGTTTTTT.